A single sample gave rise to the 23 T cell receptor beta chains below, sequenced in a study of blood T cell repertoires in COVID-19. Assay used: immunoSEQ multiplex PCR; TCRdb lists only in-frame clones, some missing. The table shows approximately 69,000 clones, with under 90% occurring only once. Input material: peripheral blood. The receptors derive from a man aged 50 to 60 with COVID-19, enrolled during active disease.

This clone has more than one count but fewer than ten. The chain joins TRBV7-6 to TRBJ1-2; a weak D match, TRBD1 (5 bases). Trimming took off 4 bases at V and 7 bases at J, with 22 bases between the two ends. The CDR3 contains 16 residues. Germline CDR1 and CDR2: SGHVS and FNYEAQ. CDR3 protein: CASSSNPIGADRGYTF. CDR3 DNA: TGTGCCAGCAGCTCAAACCCTATAGGGGCGGATCGTGGCTACACCTTC. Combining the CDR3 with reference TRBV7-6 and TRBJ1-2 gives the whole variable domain GAGVSQSPRYKVTKRGQDVALRCDPISGHVSLYWYRQALGQGPEFLTYFNYEAQQDKSGLPNDRFSAERPEGSISTLTIQRTEQRDSAMYRCASSSNPIGADRGYTFGSGTRLTVV.

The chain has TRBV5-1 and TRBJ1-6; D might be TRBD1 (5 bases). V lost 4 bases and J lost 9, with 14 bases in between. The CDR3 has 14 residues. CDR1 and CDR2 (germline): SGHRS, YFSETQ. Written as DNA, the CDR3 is TGCGCCAGCAGCCCGGACGGGGGTGGTTCACCCCTCCACTTT. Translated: CASSPDGGGSPLHF.

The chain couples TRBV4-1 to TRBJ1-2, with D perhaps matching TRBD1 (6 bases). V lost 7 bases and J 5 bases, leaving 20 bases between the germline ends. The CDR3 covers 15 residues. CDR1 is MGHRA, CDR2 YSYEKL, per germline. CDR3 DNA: TGCGCCAGCACCCGATATGCAGGGGATTTATATGGCTACACCTTC. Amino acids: CASTRYAGDLYGYTF.

CDR3 region: CATSDPDRGNEQFF. The CDR3 nucleotides are TGTGCCACCAGTGATCCCGACAGGGGTAATGAGCAGTTCTTC. V and J are TRBV24-1 and TRBJ2-1; 8 bases align to TRBD1. The CDR3 sequence is 14 residues long. CDR1 KGHDR and CDR2 SFDVKD come from the germline V gene. After removal of 3 bases from V and 7 bases from J, the junction contained 4 bases not matched to a gene.

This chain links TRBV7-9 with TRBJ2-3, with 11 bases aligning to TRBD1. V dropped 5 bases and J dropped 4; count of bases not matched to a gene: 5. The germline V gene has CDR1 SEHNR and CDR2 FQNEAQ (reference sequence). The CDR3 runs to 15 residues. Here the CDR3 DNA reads TGTGCCAGCAGCCGGACAGGGGGCGCGGCAGATACGCAGTATTTT. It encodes CASSRTGGAADTQYF. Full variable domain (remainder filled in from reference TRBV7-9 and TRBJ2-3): DTGVSQNPRHKITKRGQNVTFRCDPISEHNRLYWYRQTLGQGPEFLTYFQNEAQLEKSRLLSDRFSAERPKGSFSTLEIQRTEQGDSAMYLCASSRTGGAADTQYFGPGTRLTVL.

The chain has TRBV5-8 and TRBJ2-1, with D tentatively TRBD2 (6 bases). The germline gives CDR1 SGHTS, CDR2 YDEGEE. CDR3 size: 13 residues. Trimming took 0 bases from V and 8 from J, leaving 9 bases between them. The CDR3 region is CASSLGGDDEQFF. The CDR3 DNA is TGTGCCAGCAGCTTGGGGGGGGACGATGAGCAGTTCTTC. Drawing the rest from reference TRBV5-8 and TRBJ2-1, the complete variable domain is EAGVTQSPTHLIKTRGQQATLRCSPISGHTSVYWYQQALGLGLQFLLWYDEGEERNRGNFPPRFSGRQFPNYSSELNVNALELEDSALYLCASSLGGDDEQFFGPGTRLTVL.

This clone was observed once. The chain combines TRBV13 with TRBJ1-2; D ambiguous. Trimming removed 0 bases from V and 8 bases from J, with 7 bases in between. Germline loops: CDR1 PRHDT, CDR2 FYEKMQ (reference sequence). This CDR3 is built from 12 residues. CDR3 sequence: CASSLGAQGYTF. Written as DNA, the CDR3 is TGTGCCAGCAGCTTAGGAGCACAGGGCTACACCTTC. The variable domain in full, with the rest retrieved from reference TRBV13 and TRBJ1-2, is AAGVIQSPRHLIKEKRETATLKCYPIPRHDTVYWYQQGPGQDPQFLISFYEKMQSDKGSIPDRFSAQQFSDYHSELNMSSLELGDSALYFCASSLGAQGYTFGSGTRLTVV.

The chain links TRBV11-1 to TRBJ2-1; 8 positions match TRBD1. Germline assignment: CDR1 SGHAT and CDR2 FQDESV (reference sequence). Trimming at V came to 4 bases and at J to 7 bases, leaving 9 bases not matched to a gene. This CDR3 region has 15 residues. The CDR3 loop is CASSSGQGYGNEQFF. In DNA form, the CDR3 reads TGTGCCAGCAGCTCCGGACAGGGTTACGGAAATGAGCAGTTCTTC.

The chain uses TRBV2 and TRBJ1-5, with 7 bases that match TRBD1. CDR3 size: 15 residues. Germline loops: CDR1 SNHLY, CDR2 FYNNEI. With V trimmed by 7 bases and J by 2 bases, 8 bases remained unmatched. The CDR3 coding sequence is TGTGCCAGCACCCTGGGGACAGATCGCAATCAGCCCCAGCATTTT. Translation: CASTLGTDRNQPQHF.

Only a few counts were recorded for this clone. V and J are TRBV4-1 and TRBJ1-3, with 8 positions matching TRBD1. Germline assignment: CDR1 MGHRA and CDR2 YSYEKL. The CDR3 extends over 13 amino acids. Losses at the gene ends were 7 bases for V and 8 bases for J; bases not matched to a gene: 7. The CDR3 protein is CASTRTGGDTIYF. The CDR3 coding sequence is TGCGCCAGCACCCGTACAGGGGGGGACACCATATATTTT.

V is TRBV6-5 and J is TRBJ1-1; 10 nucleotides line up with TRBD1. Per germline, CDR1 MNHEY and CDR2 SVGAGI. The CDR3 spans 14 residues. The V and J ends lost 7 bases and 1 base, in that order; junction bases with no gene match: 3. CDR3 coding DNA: TGTGCCAGCATAAGGGACAGGGGGAACACTGAAGCTTTCTTT. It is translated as CASIRDRGNTEAFF.

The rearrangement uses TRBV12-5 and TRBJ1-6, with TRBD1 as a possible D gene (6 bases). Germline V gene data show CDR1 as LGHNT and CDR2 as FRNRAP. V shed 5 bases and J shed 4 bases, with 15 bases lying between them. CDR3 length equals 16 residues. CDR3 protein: CASGVQRDTYNSPLHF. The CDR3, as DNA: TGTGCTAGTGGTGTACAACGGGACACTTATAATTCACCCCTCCACTTT.

CDR3 in DNA: TGCAGTGCTAGTCGCAGGGGGCGCAGCTATGGCTACACCTTC. Its translation is CSASRRGRSYGYTF. V usage is TRBV20-1 and J usage is TRBJ1-2; 8 positions agree with TRBD1. Losses at the gene ends were 3 bases for V and 4 bases for J; bases not matched to a gene: 7. CDR1 and CDR2 from the germline V gene are DFQATT and SNEGSKA (reference sequence). The CDR3 is 14 amino acids.

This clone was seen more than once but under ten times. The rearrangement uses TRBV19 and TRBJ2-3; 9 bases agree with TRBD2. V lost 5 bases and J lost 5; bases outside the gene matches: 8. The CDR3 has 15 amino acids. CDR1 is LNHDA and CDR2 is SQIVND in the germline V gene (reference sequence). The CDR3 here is CASSSGTSWIDTQYF. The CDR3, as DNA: TGTGCCAGTAGTTCGGGGACTAGCTGGATAGATACGCAGTATTTT.

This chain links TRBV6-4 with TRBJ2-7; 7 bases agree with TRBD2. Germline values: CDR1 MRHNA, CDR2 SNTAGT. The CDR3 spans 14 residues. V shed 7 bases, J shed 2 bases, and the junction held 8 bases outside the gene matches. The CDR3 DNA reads TGTGCCAGCATGGGGCGGGGGATGACCTACGAGCAGTACTTC. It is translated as CASMGRGMTYEQYF.

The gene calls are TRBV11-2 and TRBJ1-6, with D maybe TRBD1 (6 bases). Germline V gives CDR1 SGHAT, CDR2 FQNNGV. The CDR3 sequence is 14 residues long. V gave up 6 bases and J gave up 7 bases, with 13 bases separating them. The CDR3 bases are TGTGCCAGCAGGAGGACAGTTTCCAATTCACCCCTCCACTTT. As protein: CASRRTVSNSPLHF.

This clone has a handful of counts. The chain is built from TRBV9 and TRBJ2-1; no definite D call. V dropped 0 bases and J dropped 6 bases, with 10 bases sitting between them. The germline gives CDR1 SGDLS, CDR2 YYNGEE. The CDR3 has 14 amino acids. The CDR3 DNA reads TGTGCCAGCAGCGTAGACGTTTTCGGCAATGAGCAGTTCTTC. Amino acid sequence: CASSVDVFGNEQFF.

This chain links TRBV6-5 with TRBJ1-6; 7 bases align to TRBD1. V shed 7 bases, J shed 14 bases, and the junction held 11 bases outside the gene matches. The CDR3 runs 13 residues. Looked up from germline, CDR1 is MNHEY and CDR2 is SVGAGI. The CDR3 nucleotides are TGTGCCAGCAAGGAGGGGGCAGGGTTATCCCTCCACTTT. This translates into CASKEGAGLSLHF.

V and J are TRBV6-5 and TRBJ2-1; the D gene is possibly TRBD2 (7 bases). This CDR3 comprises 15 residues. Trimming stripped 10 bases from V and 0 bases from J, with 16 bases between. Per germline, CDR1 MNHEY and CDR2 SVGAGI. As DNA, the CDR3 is TGTGCCACCGCGGGGGCTTCTATCTCCTACAATGAGCAGTTCTTC. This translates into CATAGASISYNEQFF.

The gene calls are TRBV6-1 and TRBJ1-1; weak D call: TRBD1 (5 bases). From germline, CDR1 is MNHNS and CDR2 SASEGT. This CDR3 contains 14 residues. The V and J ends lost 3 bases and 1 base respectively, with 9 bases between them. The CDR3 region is CASSEAGPNTEAFF. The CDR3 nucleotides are TGTGCCAGCAGTGAGGCGGGACCGAACACTGAAGCTTTCTTT.

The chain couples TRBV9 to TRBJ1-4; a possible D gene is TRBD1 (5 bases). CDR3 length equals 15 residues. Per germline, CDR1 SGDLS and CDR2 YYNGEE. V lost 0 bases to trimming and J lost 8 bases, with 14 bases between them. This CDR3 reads CASSVEGRASEKLFF. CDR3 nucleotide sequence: TGTGCCAGCAGCGTAGAGGGCAGGGCGAGCGAAAAACTGTTTTTT.

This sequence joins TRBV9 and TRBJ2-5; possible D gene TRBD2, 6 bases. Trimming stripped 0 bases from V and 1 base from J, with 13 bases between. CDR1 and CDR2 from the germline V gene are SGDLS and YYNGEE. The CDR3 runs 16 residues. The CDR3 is CASSVAPGEVQETQYF. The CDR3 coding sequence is TGTGCCAGCAGCGTAGCTCCGGGGGAGGTCCAAGAGACCCAGTACTTC. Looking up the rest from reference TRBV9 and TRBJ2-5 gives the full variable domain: DSGVTQTPKHLITATGQRVTLRCSPRSGDLSVYWYQQSLDQGLQFLIQYYNGEERAKGNILERFSAQQFPDLHSELNLSSLELGDSALYFCASSVAPGEVQETQYFGPGTRLLVL.

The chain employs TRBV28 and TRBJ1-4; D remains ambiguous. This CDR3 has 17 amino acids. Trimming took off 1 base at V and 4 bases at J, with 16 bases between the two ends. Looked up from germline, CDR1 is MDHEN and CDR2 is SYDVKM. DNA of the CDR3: TGTGCCAGCAGTTTATCAGTGGGGATTGGGAGTAATGAAAAACTGTTTTTT. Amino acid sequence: CASSLSVGIGSNEKLFF.